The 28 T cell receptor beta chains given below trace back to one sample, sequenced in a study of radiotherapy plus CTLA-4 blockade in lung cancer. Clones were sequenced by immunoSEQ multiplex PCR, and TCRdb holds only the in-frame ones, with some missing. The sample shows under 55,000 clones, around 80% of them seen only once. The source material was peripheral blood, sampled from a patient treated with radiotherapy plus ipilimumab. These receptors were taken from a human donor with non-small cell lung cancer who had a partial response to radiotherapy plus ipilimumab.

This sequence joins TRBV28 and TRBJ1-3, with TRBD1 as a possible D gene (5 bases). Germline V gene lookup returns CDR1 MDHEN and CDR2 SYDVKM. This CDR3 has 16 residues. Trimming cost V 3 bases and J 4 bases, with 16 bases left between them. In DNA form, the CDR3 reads TGTGCCAGCAGTTTGGCAGGGAGGAATTTCGGAAACACCATATATTTT. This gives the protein CASSLAGRNFGNTIYF.

The chain's CDR3 is CASSTRDRGLTGELFF. The CDR3 bases are TGTGCCAGTAGTACCCGGGACAGGGGGCTCACCGGGGAGCTGTTTTTT. The chain combines TRBV19 with TRBJ2-2; 12 positions agree with TRBD1. Germline CDR1 reads LNHDA; CDR2 reads SQIVND (reference sequence). J lost 4 bases, V lost 4 bases, and 4 bases had no gene match. CDR3 length: 16 residues.

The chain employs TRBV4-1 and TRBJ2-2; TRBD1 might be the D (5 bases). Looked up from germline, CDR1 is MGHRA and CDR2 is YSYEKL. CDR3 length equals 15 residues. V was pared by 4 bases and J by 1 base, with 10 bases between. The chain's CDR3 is CASSPSTGNTGELFF. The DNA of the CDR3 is TGCGCCAGCAGCCCAAGTACAGGGAACACCGGGGAGCTGTTTTTT.

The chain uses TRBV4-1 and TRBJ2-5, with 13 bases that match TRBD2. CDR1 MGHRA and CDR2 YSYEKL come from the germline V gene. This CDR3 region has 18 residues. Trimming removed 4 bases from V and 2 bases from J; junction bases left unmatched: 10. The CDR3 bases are TGCGCCAGCAGCCCGGGACTAGCGGGGAACTTACTTCAAGAGACCCAGTACTTC. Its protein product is CASSPGLAGNLLQETQYF.

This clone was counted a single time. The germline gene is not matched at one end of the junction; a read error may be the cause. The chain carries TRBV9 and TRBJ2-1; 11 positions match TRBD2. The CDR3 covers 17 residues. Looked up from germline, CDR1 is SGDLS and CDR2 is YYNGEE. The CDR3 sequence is CVSSVGSGGAQDNEQFF. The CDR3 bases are TGTGTCAGCAGCGTAGGTAGCGGGGGGGCCCAGGACAATGAGCAGTTCTTC.

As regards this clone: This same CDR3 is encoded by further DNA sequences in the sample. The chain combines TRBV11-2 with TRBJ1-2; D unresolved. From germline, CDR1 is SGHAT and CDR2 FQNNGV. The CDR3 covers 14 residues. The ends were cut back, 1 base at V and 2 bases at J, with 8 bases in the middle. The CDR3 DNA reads TGTGCCAGCAGCTTAGGCGGTACCAACTATGGCTACACCTTC. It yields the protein CASSLGGTNYGYTF.

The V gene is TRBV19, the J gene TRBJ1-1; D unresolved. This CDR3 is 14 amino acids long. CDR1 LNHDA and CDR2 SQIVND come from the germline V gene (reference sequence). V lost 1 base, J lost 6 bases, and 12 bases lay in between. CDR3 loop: CASSIGADYAEAFF. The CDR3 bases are TGTGCCAGTAGTATAGGCGCGGATTACGCTGAAGCTTTCTTT.

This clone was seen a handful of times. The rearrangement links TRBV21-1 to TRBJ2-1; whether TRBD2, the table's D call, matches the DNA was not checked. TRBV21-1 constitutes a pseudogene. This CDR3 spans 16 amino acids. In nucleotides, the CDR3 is TGTGCCAGCAGCAGGACTAGCGGGGCGTCCTACAATGAGCAGTTCTTC. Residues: CASSRTSGASYNEQFF.

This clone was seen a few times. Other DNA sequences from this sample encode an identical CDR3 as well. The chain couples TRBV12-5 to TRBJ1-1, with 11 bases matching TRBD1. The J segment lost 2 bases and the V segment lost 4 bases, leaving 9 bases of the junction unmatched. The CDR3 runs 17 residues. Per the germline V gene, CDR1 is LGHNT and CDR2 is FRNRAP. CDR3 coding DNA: TGTGCTAGTGGTTCCGGACAGGGGGCTATGGGAAACACTGAAGCTTTCTTT. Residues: CASGSGQGAMGNTEAFF.

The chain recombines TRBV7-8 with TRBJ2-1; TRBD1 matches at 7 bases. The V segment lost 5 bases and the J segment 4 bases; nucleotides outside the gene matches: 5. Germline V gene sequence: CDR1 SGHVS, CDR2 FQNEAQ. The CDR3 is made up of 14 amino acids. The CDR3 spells CASSKGAGYNEQFF. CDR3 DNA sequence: TGTGCCAGCAGCAAGGGGGCCGGGTACAATGAGCAGTTCTTC.

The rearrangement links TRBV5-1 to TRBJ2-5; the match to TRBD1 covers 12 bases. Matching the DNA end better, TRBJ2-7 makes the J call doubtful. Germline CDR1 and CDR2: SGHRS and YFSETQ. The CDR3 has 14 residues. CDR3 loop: CASSRDRGLDEQYF. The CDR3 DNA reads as TGCGCCAGCAGTCGGGACAGGGGGCTTGACGAGCAGTACTTC.

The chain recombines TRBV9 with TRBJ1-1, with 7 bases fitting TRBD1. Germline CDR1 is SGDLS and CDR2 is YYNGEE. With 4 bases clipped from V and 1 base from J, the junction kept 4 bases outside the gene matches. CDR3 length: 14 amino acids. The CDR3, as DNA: TGTGCCAGCAGCATCTCAGGGGGGAACACTGAAGCTTTCTTT. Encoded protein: CASSISGGNTEAFF.

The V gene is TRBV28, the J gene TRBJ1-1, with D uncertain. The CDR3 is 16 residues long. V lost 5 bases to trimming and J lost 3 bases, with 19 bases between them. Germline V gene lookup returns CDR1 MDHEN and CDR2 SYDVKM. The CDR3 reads CASSLILSSSHTEAFF. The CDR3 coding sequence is TGTGCCAGCAGTCTTATACTCAGTTCTAGCCACACTGAAGCTTTCTTT.

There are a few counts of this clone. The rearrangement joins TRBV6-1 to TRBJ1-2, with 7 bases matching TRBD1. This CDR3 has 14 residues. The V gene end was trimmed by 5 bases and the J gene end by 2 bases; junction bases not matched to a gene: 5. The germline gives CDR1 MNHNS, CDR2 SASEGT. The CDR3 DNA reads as TGTGCCAGCAGTACCCTGACAGGGAACTATGGCTACACCTTC. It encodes CASSTLTGNYGYTF.

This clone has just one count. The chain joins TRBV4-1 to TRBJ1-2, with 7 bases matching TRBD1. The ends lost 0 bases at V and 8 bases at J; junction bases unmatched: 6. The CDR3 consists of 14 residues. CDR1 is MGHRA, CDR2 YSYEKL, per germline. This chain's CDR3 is CASSQDRGPRGYTF. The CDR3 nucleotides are TGCGCCAGCAGCCAAGATAGGGGGCCACGGGGCTACACCTTC.

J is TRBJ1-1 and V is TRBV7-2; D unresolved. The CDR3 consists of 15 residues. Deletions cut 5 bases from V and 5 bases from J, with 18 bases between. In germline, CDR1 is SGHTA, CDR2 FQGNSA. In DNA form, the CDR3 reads TGTGCCAGCAGCCCTGATCCGGGAGCAGATACTGAAGCTTTCTTT. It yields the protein CASSPDPGADTEAFF. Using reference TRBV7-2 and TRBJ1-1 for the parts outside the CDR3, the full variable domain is GAGVSQSPSNKVTEKGKDVELRCDPISGHTALYWYRQSLGQGLEFLIYFQGNSAPDKSGLPSDRFSAERTGGSVSTLTIQRTQQEDSAVYLCASSPDPGADTEAFFGQGTRLTVV.

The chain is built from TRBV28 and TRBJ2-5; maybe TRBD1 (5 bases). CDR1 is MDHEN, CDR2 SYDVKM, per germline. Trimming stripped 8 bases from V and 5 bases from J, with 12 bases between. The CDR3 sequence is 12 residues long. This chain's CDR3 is CASGKGRETQYF. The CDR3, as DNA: TGTGCCAGCGGAAAGGGGCGCGAGACCCAGTACTTC.

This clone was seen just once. CDR3 DNA sequence: TGTGCCAGCAGCTCCCAAGCGGGGGGGCCCTCCTACAATGAGCAGTTCTTC. Translated, it gives CASSSQAGGPSYNEQFF. The J gene is TRBJ2-1, the V gene TRBV7-6; 10 bases agree with TRBD2. CDR3 size: 17 residues. The V gene's germline CDR1 is SGHVS and CDR2 FNYEAQ. After removal of 4 bases from V and 0 bases from J, the junction contained 6 bases not matched to a gene.

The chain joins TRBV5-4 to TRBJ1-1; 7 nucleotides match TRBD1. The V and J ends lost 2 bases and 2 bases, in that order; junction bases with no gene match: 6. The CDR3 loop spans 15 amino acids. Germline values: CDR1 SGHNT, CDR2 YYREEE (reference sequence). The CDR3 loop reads CASSLRDRFNTEAFF. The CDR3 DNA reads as TGTGCCAGCAGCTTACGGGACAGATTTAACACTGAAGCTTTCTTT.

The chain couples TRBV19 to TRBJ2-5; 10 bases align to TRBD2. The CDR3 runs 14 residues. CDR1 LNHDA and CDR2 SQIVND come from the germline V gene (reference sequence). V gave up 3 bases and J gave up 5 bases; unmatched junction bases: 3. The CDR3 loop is CASSMGLARETQYF. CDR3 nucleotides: TGTGCCAGTAGTATGGGACTAGCGAGGGAGACCCAGTACTTC.

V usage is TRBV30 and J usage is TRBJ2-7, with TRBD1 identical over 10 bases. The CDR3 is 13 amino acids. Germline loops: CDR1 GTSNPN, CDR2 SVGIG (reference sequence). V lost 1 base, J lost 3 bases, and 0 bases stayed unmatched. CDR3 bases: TGTGCCTGGAGTGGGGACAGGGGCTACGAGCAGTACTTC. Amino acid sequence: CAWSGDRGYEQYF.

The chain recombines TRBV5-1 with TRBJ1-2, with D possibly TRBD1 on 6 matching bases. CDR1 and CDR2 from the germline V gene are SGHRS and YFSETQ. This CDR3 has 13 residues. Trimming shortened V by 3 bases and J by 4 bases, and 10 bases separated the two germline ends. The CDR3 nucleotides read TGCGCCAGCAGCTCAGGACAGACCTATGGCTACACCTTC. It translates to CASSSGQTYGYTF.

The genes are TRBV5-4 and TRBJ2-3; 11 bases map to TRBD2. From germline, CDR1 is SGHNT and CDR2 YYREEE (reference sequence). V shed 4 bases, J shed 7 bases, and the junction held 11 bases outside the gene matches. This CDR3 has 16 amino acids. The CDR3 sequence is CASSPFQTSGGNTQYF. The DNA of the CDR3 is TGTGCCAGCAGCCCCTTCCAAACTAGCGGGGGTAATACGCAGTATTTT.

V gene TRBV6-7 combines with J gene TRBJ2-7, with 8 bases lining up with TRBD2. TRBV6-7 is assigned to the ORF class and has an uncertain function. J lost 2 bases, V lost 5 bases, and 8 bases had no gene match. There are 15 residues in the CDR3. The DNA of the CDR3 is TGTGCCAGCAGTAAGCCAGCGGGGGAGGCCTACGAGCAGTACTTC. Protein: CASSKPAGEAYEQYF.

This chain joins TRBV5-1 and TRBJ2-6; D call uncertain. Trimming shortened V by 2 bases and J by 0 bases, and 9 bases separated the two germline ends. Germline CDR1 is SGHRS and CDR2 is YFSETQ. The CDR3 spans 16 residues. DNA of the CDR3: TGCGCCAGCAGCTTTGGCAGGCGCTCTGGGGCCAACGTCCTGACTTTC. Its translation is CASSFGRRSGANVLTF.

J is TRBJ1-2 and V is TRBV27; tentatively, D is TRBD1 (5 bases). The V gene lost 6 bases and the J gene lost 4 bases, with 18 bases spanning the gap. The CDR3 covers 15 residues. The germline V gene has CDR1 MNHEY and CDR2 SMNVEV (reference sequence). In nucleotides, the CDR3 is TGTGCCAGCAGCCTTCAAACAGGCCCCGTCTATGGCTACACCTTC. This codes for CASSLQTGPVYGYTF.

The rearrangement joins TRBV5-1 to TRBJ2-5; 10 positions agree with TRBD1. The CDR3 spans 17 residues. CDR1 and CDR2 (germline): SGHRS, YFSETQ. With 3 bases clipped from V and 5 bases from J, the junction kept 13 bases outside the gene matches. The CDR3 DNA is TGCGCCAGCAGCTCCCGACAGGGGGCGTTAAGGGATGAGACCCAGTACTTC. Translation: CASSSRQGALRDETQYF.

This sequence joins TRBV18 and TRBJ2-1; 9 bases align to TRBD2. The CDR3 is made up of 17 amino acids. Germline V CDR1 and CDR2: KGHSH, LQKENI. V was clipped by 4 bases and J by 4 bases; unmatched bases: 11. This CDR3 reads CASSLLPSGVAYNEQFF. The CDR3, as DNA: TGTGCCAGCTCACTATTACCTAGCGGGGTGGCTTACAATGAGCAGTTCTTC.